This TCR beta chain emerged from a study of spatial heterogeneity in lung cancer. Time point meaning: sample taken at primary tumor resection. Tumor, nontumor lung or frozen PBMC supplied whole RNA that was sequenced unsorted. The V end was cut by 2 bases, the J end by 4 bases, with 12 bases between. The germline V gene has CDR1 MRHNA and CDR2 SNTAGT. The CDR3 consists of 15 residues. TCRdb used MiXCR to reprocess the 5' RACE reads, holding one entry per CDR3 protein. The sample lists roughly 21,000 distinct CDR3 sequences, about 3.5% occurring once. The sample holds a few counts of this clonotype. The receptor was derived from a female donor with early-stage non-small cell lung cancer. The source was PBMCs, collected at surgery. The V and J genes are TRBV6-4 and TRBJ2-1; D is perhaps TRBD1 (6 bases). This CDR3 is CASSDGDNPYNEQFF. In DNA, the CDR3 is TGTGCCAGCAGTGACGGGGACAATCCTTACAATGAGCAGTTCTTC.